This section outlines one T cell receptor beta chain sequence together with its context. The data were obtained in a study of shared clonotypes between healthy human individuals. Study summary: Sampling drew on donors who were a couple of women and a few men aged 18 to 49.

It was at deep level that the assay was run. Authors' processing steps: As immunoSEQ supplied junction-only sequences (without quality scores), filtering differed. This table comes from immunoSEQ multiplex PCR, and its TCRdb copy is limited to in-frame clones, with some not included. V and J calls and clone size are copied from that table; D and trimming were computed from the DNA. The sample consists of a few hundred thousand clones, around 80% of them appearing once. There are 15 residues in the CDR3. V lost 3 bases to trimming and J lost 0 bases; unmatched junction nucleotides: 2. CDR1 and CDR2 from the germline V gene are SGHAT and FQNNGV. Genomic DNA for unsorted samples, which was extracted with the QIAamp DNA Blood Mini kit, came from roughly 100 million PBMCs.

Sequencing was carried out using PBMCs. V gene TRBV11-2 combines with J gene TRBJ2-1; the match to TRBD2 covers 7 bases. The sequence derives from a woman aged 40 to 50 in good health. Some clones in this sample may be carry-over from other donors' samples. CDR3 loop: CASSFKRDSYNEQFF. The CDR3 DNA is TGTGCCAGCAGCTTCAAGCGGGACTCCTACAATGAGCAGTTCTTC.